Below, 18 T cell receptor beta chains from the same sample are listed, as sequenced in a study of T cell changes during pregnancy in multiple sclerosis (dated by TCRdb to between 2018 and 2021). The receptor library was made with the immunoSEQ multiplex PCR assay. Drawn from immuneACCESS, this table holds only the in-frame rearrangements with V and J called that TCRdb kept. Clones are partly lost; checked studies trace under half to an unresolved V gene and leave the rest unexplained. Present in this sample are tens of thousands of clones, 80% to 90% of which were seen just once. Clones ranked in the top ten supply about 0.64% of the sample. The specimen comprised CD4+ T cells from peripheral blood mononuclear cells, sampled before pregnancy. All receptors come from a female donor with multiple sclerosis, enrolled in a pregnancy study.

The chain employs TRBV6-6 and TRBJ1-1; no firm D call. The germline V and J ends were trimmed by 0 bases and 9 bases, with 11 bases remaining between them. Germline V gene sequence: CDR1 MNHNY, CDR2 SVGAGI (reference sequence). The CDR3 has 13 amino acids. CDR3 bases: TGTGCCAGCAGTTACTCAGTCCGCGGTAAAGCTTTCTTT. Protein product: CASSYSVRGKAFF.

The V call is TRBV6-5, the J call TRBJ2-7; 11 positions match TRBD1. CDR3 length: 14 residues. J lost 5 bases, V lost 8 bases, and 8 bases had no gene match. The germline CDR1 and CDR2 sequences are MNHEY and SVGAGI. CDR3 protein: CASGRTGGRDEQYF. Here the CDR3 DNA reads TGTGCCAGCGGACGGACAGGGGGCAGGGACGAGCAGTACTTC.

The chain links TRBV4-3 to TRBJ1-6; 10 bases are shared with TRBD1. Germline V gene lookup returns CDR1 LGHNA and CDR2 YSLEER. The CDR3 is 15 residues long. V lost 0 bases to trimming and J lost 9 bases; unmatched junction nucleotides: 2. CDR3: CASSQERDRGSPLHF. CDR3 in DNA: TGCGCCAGCAGCCAAGAACGGGACAGGGGTTCACCCCTCCACTTT.

The J gene is TRBJ2-7, the V gene TRBV5-1, with D uncertain. V was shortened by 0 bases and J by 0 bases, with 13 bases between the two germline ends. Germline CDR1 and CDR2: SGHRS and YFSETQ. CDR3 length: 16 residues. The CDR3, as DNA: TGCGCCAGCAGCTTGGCCAAAGTGACATCCTCCTACGAGCAGTACTTC. Translated: CASSLAKVTSSYEQYF.

The chain is built from TRBV5-5 and TRBJ1-2; 7 bases are a match to TRBD1. Trimming took 0 bases from V and 8 from J; bases not matched to a gene: 4. Germline values: CDR1 SGHKS, CDR2 YYEKEE (reference sequence). This CDR3 region has 13 residues. CDR3: CASSLARGEGYTF. The CDR3 nucleotides are TGTGCCAGCAGCTTGGCCAGGGGGGAAGGCTACACCTTC.

The V call is TRBV2, the J call TRBJ2-7; 9 bases agree with TRBD2. The length of the CDR3 is 14 residues. Trimming cost V 3 bases and J 4 bases; bases outside gene matches: 4. Germline CDR1 and CDR2: SNHLY and FYNNEI. This chain's CDR3 is CASSEGLAGYEQYF. Here the CDR3 DNA reads TGTGCCAGCAGTGAGGGGCTAGCGGGGTACGAGCAGTACTTC.

This chain uses TRBV29-1 with TRBJ1-2; 7 bases fit TRBD1. The trim removed 4 bases at V and 5 bases at J, leaving 10 bases unmatched. There are 14 residues in the CDR3. Germline assignment: CDR1 SQVTM and CDR2 ANQGSEA. The CDR3 region is CSVVKGAQGYGYTF. The CDR3 DNA reads TGCAGCGTTGTGAAGGGGGCACAGGGTTATGGCTACACCTTC.

This clone has only one observation. This sequence joins TRBV6-4 and TRBJ2-2, with TRBD2 identical over 13 bases. Germline CDR1 reads MRHNA; CDR2 reads SNTAGT. V shed 0 bases and J 1 base; nucleotides not matched to a gene: 8. The CDR3 is made up of 20 amino acids. The DNA of the CDR3 is TGTGCCAGCAGTGACTCGTCCTGGACTAGCGGGGGCCTGAACACCGGGGAGCTGTTTTTT. The encoded protein is CASSDSSWTSGGLNTGELFF.

This chain joins TRBV9 and TRBJ2-2; tentatively, D is TRBD1 (6 bases). Trimming took off 4 bases at V and 3 bases at J, with 10 bases between the two ends. The CDR3 consists of 14 residues. Germline lookup yields CDR1 SGDLS and CDR2 YYNGEE. In DNA, the CDR3 is TGTGCCAGCAGCCAACAGGGAGACACCGGGGAGCTGTTTTTT. This translates into CASSQQGDTGELFF.

The chain has TRBV2 and TRBJ2-1; the D gene is possibly TRBD2 (5 bases). Germline CDR1 SNHLY, CDR2 FYNNEI. This CDR3 spans 15 amino acids. V gave up 5 bases and J gave up 3 bases, with 14 bases separating them. CDR3 sequence reads: CASSLTSGFYNEQFF. The CDR3 DNA follows: TGTGCCAGCAGTCTAACGAGCGGATTCTACAATGAGCAGTTCTTC.

The chain carries TRBV5-1 and TRBJ1-1, with D perhaps TRBD1 (5 bases). Germline lookup yields CDR1 SGHRS and CDR2 YFSETQ. This CDR3 contains 13 residues. The V gene lost 4 bases and the J gene lost 0 bases, with 7 bases spanning the gap. The CDR3 nucleotides read TGCGCCAGCAGCGTAGGGGTGAACACTGAAGCTTTCTTT. It codes for CASSVGVNTEAFF.

This clone has only a few counts. The chain links TRBV18 to TRBJ2-1; 9 bases agree with TRBD2. V shed 3 bases, J shed 9 bases, and the junction held 6 bases outside the gene matches. This CDR3 region has 14 residues. In germline, CDR1 is KGHSH, CDR2 LQKENI. The CDR3 protein is CASSPRGGYGEQFF. DNA of the CDR3: TGTGCCAGCTCACCGCGGGGGGGCTACGGTGAGCAGTTCTTC.

The chain combines TRBV5-1 with TRBJ1-1; possible D gene TRBD1, 6 bases. Trimming cost V 2 bases and J 3 bases, with 8 bases left between them. The CDR3 runs to 13 residues. Germline CDR1 and CDR2: SGHRS and YFSETQ. Here the CDR3 DNA reads TGCGCCAGCAGCTTACAGGGTGACACTGAAGCTTTCTTT. Its protein is CASSLQGDTEAFF.

On this clone: One end of the junction varies from germline; a read error may be responsible. The gene calls are TRBV7-9 and TRBJ1-2, with 7 bases aligning to TRBD1. Germline V gives CDR1 SEHNR, CDR2 FQNEAQ (reference sequence). The length of the CDR3 is 15 residues. CDR3 sequence reads: CASSRERKEGTATEF. CDR3 nucleotides: TGTGCCAGCAGCCGCGAACGAAAAGAAGGGACAGCAACAGAATTC.

The J gene is TRBJ2-5, the V gene TRBV29-1; 7 positions agree with TRBD2. There are 13 residues in the CDR3. Germline V gene data show CDR1 as SQVTM and CDR2 as ANQGSEA. With 7 bases clipped from V and 5 bases from J, the junction kept 10 bases outside the gene matches. CDR3 region: CSAEGGGRETQYF. In DNA form, the CDR3 reads TGCAGCGCCGAAGGCGGGGGAAGGGAGACCCAGTACTTC. Together with reference TRBV29-1 and TRBJ2-5, the CDR3 gives the full variable domain: SAVISQKPSRDICQRGTSLTIQCQVDSQVTMMFWYRQQPGQSLTLIATANQGSEATYESGFVIDKFPISRPNLTFSTLTVSNMSPEDSSIYLCSAEGGGRETQYFGPGTRLLVL.

The chain links TRBV11-1 to TRBJ2-7, with D possibly being TRBD2 (6 bases). The germline CDR1 and CDR2 sequences are SGHAT and FQDESV (reference sequence). The ends were cut back, 3 bases at V and 1 base at J, with 7 bases in the middle. The CDR3 has 13 amino acids. The CDR3 loop is CASSFGGSYEQYF. The CDR3, as DNA: TGTGCCAGCAGCTTTGGGGGGTCCTACGAGCAGTACTTC.

This clone was seen only once. The genes are TRBV11-2 and TRBJ2-2; TRBD1 agrees at 8 bases. The junction had 5 bases not matched to a gene; V was cut back by 3 bases and J by 8 bases. CDR3 length equals 14 residues. Per the germline V gene, CDR1 is SGHAT and CDR2 is FQNNGV. The CDR3: CASSLQGAAGELFF. DNA for the CDR3: TGTGCCAGCAGCTTGCAGGGGGCGGCGGGGGAGCTGTTTTTT.

V is TRBV7-6 and J is TRBJ2-3; TRBD2 matches 8 bases. The CDR3 length is 16 residues. V dropped 4 bases and J dropped 0; count of bases not matched to a gene: 6. Germline CDR1 reads SGHVS; CDR2 reads FNYEAQ. The CDR3 coding sequence is TGTGCCAGCAGCTCTCTAGCGGGCCTTAGCACAGATACGCAGTATTTT. Its protein is CASSSLAGLSTDTQYF.